This entry lists 10 T cell receptor beta chains sequenced from one sample in a study of cytomegalovirus exposure and HLA in healthy donors. This PCR relied on a set of 60 Vbeta primers and 13 Jbeta primers. Sequencing used immunoSEQ multiplex PCR; TCRdb keeps in-frame clones, though not all of them. The sample records around 120,000 clones, 70% to 80% being singletons. The sample consisted of PBMCs. Receptors originate from a man between 18 and 35 years old in good health and CMV-seronegative.

This clone was detected a few times. A read error may produce the germline difference seen at one junction end. The chain recombines TRBV7-7 with TRBJ2-5; TRBD1 agrees at 9 bases. CDR1 and CDR2 (germline): SSHAT, FNYEAQ (reference sequence). The CDR3 is 14 residues long. CDR3: CASSSDRGQETQYF. The CDR3, as DNA: TGTGCTAGCAGCTCGGACAGGGGACAAGAGACCCAGTACTTC.

In this sample, this clone turned up once. V gene TRBV30 combines with J gene TRBJ2-5; 10 bases align to TRBD1. The end of the DNA aligns better with TRBJ2-7, so the J call may be wrong. The CDR3 spans 14 residues. Germline V gene sequence: CDR1 GTSNPN, CDR2 SVGIG (reference sequence). This CDR3 reads CAWSKGDRGYEQYF. CDR3 DNA: TGTGCCTGGAGTAAGGGGGACAGGGGCTACGAGCAGTACTTC.

This clone is a singleton in its sample. The chain combines TRBV27 with TRBJ2-2, with 11 bases identical to TRBD1. The junction had 0 bases not matched to a gene; V was cut back by 5 bases and J by 4 bases. The CDR3 is 14 residues long. The germline CDR1 and CDR2 sequences are MNHEY and SMNVEV (reference sequence). The DNA for the CDR3 is TGTGCCAGCAGTGGGACAGGGGGCACCGGGGAGCTGTTTTTT. Protein product: CASSGTGGTGELFF.

The gene calls are TRBV5-6 and TRBJ1-5; D remains unclear. The germline V gene has CDR1 SGHDT and CDR2 YYEEEE. The V end was cut by 0 bases, the J end by 0 bases, with 4 bases between. CDR3 length equals 14 residues. The CDR3 bases are TGTGCCAGCAGCTTGGACGGTAGCAATCAGCCCCAGCATTTT. It codes for CASSLDGSNQPQHF.

This clone has more than one count but fewer than ten. The chain links TRBV7-3 to TRBJ2-6, with D perhaps matching TRBD2 (5 bases). The V and J ends lost 2 bases and 2 bases respectively, with 7 bases between them. Germline CDR1 reads SGHTA; CDR2 reads FQGTGA. The CDR3 has 15 residues. CDR3 loop: CASSLSGTGANVLTF. The CDR3 nucleotides are TGTGCCAGCAGCTTATCCGGGACTGGGGCCAACGTCCTGACTTTC.

This clone appeared a single time. V gene TRBV5-4 combines with J gene TRBJ1-2; 9 nucleotides agree with TRBD1. CDR3 length: 14 amino acids. Germline V gene lookup returns CDR1 SGHNT and CDR2 YYREEE (reference sequence). Trimming at V came to 4 bases and at J to 4 bases, leaving 5 bases not matched to a gene. CDR3 coding DNA: TGTGCCAGCAGCAACAGGGGGCTGGGCTATGGCTACACCTTC. Residues: CASSNRGLGYGYTF.

V gene TRBV15 combines with J gene TRBJ1-1; D remains ambiguous. This CDR3 has 13 amino acids. Trimming stripped 0 bases from V and 3 bases from J, with 5 bases between. CDR1 and CDR2 from the germline V gene are LNHNV and YYDKDF (reference sequence). CDR3 protein: CATSRDTYTEAFF. The CDR3 DNA sequence: TGTGCCACCAGCAGAGACACTTACACTGAAGCTTTCTTT. Combining the CDR3 with reference TRBV15 and TRBJ1-1 gives the whole variable domain DAMVIQNPRYQVTQFGKPVTLSCSQTLNHNVMYWYQQKSSQAPKLLFHYYDKDFNNEADTPDNFQSRRPNTSFCFLDIRSPGLGDTAMYLCATSRDTYTEAFFGQGTRLTVV.

This clone was seen a few times. The CDR3 protein is CASSLSGGQETQYF. As DNA, the CDR3 is TGTGCCAGCAGCTTAAGCGGCGGGCAAGAGACCCAGTACTTC. J is TRBJ2-5 and V is TRBV7-8, with D possibly TRBD2 on 5 matching bases. CDR3 length: 14 amino acids. Germline loops: CDR1 SGHVS, CDR2 FQNEAQ. Trimming left V 2 bases short and J 2 bases short, with 9 bases between.

Only a few counts were recorded for this clone. The same CDR3 also results from other DNA sequences found in this sample. This chain connects TRBV27 to TRBJ1-2; D remains unclear. CDR3 length: 15 amino acids. The V gene lost 1 base and the J gene lost 1 base, with 10 bases spanning the gap. Germline lookup yields CDR1 MNHEY and CDR2 SMNVEV (reference sequence). CDR3 sequence: CASSLFRGDNYGYTF. CDR3 bases: TGTGCCAGCAGTTTATTTCGCGGGGATAACTATGGCTACACCTTC.

The chain carries TRBV12-5 and TRBJ2-7; maybe TRBD2 (5 bases). V lost 0 bases to trimming and J lost 13 bases, with 22 bases between them. Looked up from germline, CDR1 is LGHNT and CDR2 is FRNRAP. The CDR3 is made up of 15 amino acids. The CDR3 nucleotides read TGTGCTAGTGGTTTGGTTGTTCTTAGGACTTATGAACTCTACGTC. As protein: CASGLVVLRTYELYV.